This T cell receptor (beta chain) derives from a study of T cell repertoires in cytomegalovirus infection (dated by TCRdb to between 2018 and 2020). In the study overall: Because public TCR beta signatures pointed to carriage of CMV infection together with the matching HLA type, the HLA type of each donor mattered for the analysis. What the research found in general, with its limitations: The ex vivo response was dominated by HLA-C-restricted CMV-specific TCR beta clonotypes, which also provided the single most frequent clonotype in two of eight donors. In both this cohort and an independent cohort of more than 350 donors, the cumulative frequency of public TCR beta family members distinguished carriers of CMV infection plus the relevant HLA type.

This clonotype was recorded at least ten times. Its antigen remains unidentified. No clone much larger than this one lies a single base away; base qualities are absent. Sequencing relied on an Illumina HiSeq 1500. TCRdb itself trimmed the public reads at Q25 with fastp, ran MiXCR and retained productive beta chains. Under each unique CDR3 protein, matching rows form one entry showing the most common genes and DNA. This sample comprises roughly 500,000 distinct CDR3 sequences, 10% to 12% of them detected only once. Roughly a tenth of the sample is in the top ten clones. Sequences MGHRA (CDR1) and YSYEKL (CDR2) are obtained from the germline V gene. Measured from the cysteine to the phenylalanine, the CDR3 is 12 residues long. Just CDR3 DNA is preserved here, 36 bases in frame from base 1. The junction shows trimming of 0 bases on V and 7 bases on J, plus 6 bases between the germline ends.

This sequence uses TRBV4-1 and TRBJ2-5; the D gene identity is not certain. Material for sequencing was PBMCs. This TCR came from a human donor in good health (CMV status not recorded). Some clones in this sample may be carry-over from other donors' samples. Here the CDR3 is given as CASSQEGRTQYF. Here is the DNA: TGCGCCAGCAGCCAAGAAGGAAGGACCCAGTACTTC.